The 30 T cell receptor beta chains given below trace back to one sample, sequenced in a study of blood T cell repertoires in COVID-19. Generated by immunoSEQ multiplex PCR, the TCRdb table keeps only in-frame clones and is missing some. This table has under 350,000 clones, about 89% appearing once. What was sequenced was PBMCs or T cells enriched from blood (not recorded which). Source of these receptors: a woman aged 18 to 35 who had recovered from COVID-19.

The chain combines TRBV19 with TRBJ2-5, with 7 bases aligning to TRBD1. CDR1 LNHDA and CDR2 SQIVND come from the germline V gene (reference sequence). The CDR3 extends over 12 amino acids. V was clipped by 7 bases and J by 2 bases; unmatched bases: 1. CDR3 DNA sequence: TGTGCCAGTAAGGGGGCGCAAGAGACCCAGTACTTC. It encodes CASKGAQETQYF.

The genes are TRBV6-6 and TRBJ2-3, with D maybe TRBD1 (6 bases). The CDR3 has 14 amino acids. The germline V gene has CDR1 MNHNY and CDR2 SVGAGI (reference sequence). Deletions cut 2 bases from V and 2 bases from J, with 8 bases between. The CDR3 protein is CASSYGDNTDTQYF. The CDR3 DNA sequence: TGTGCCAGCAGTTACGGGGACAACACAGATACGCAGTATTTT.

The chain combines TRBV12-3 or TRBV12-4 with TRBJ1-2; D is ambiguous. Deletions cut 1 base from V and 5 bases from J, with 5 bases between. This CDR3 is built from 12 residues. CDR3: CASSLGEYGYTF. CDR3 DNA sequence: TGTGCCAGCAGTTTAGGAGAATATGGCTACACCTTC.

This clone was picked up one time. The chain couples TRBV10-1 to TRBJ1-2; D may be TRBD1 (6 bases). V was trimmed by 6 bases and J by 2 bases, leaving 16 bases between them. Germline V CDR1 and CDR2: WNHNN, SYGVQD (reference sequence). This CDR3 spans 15 amino acids. The CDR3 DNA follows: TGCGCCAGCAGCGCTCCGCTCAGGGGAAACTATGGCTACACCTTC. The encoded protein is CASSAPLRGNYGYTF.

This chain connects TRBV5-4 to TRBJ2-3; 13 nucleotides align to TRBD2. Looked up from germline, CDR1 is SGHNT and CDR2 is YYREEE (reference sequence). The CDR3 contains 16 residues. Trimming at V came to 4 bases and at J to 7 bases, leaving 9 bases not matched to a gene. The CDR3, as DNA: TGTGCCAGCAGCAGTACTAGCGGGAGGGCCCCGAATACGCAGTATTTT. It encodes CASSSTSGRAPNTQYF.

J is TRBJ2-1 and V is TRBV5-8; 10 nucleotides agree with TRBD2. The CDR3 extends over 15 amino acids. Germline CDR1 reads SGHTS; CDR2 reads YDEGEE. Trimming at V came to 1 base and at J to 8 bases, leaving 6 bases not matched to a gene. The DNA of the CDR3 is TGTGCCAGCAGCTTGAGCGGGGGGGGTTGGGATGAGCAGTTCTTC. Translating gives CASSLSGGGWDEQFF.

The chain has TRBV5-1 and TRBJ1-2; D ambiguous. CDR1 is SGHRS, CDR2 YFSETQ, per germline. Trimming pared 3 bases from V and 4 bases from J, leaving 10 bases between. The CDR3 covers 13 residues. CDR3 nucleotide sequence: TGCGCCAGCAGCTCCGGAGAGATCTATGGCTACACCTTC. As protein: CASSSGEIYGYTF.

The J gene is TRBJ2-7, the V gene TRBV2; possibly TRBD2 for D (5 bases). V lost 3 bases and J 6 bases, leaving 12 bases between the germline ends. Germline CDR1 reads SNHLY; CDR2 reads FYNNEI. The CDR3 covers 13 residues. As DNA, the CDR3 is TGTGCCAGCAGTGACGGGGATGAGGTCGAGCAGTACTTC. Translation gives CASSDGDEVEQYF.

The chain carries TRBV2 and TRBJ2-7; TRBD1 is a possible D gene (6 bases). CDR3 length: 15 residues. V was clipped by 8 bases and J by 3 bases, with 20 bases between them. Germline V gene sequence: CDR1 SNHLY, CDR2 FYNNEI. CDR3 sequence reads: CASSLTRQVNYEQYF. DNA of the CDR3: TGTGCCAGCTCCCTAACGCGACAGGTGAACTACGAGCAGTACTTC. The full variable domain, in which reference TRBV2 and TRBJ2-7 provide the parts outside the CDR3, is EPEVTQTPSHQVTQMGQEVILRCVPISNHLYFYWYRQILGQKVEFLVSFYNNEISEKSEIFDDQFSVERPDGSNFTLKIRSTKLEDSAMYFCASSLTRQVNYEQYFGPGTRLTVT.

This chain connects TRBV3-1 (or the pseudogene TRBV3-2) to TRBJ2-3, with 14 bases that match TRBD2. Trimming at V came to 4 bases and at J to 5 bases, leaving 8 bases not matched to a gene. From germline, CDR1 is LGHDT and CDR2 YNNKEL (reference sequence). The CDR3 sequence is 17 residues long. CDR3 region: CASSLPGLAGVGDTQYF. The CDR3 DNA is TGTGCCAGCAGCCTACCGGGACTAGCGGGAGTTGGAGATACGCAGTATTTT.

The CDR3 is CVRRPTVGQETQYF. CDR3 in DNA: TGTGTCAGAAGGCCCACAGTTGGACAAGAGACCCAGTACTTC. The chain has TRBV7-5 and TRBJ2-5; TRBD1 reflects the table's D call only, with no check against the DNA. TRBV7-5 is noted as a pseudogene. This CDR3 is built from 14 residues.

The chain is built from TRBV19 and TRBJ1-5, with no clear D. The germline gives CDR1 LNHDA, CDR2 SQIVND (reference sequence). CDR3 size: 15 residues. Trimming took 3 bases from V and 1 from J, leaving 10 bases between them. The chain's CDR3 is CASSIRGASNQPQHF. CDR3 nucleotides: TGTGCCAGTAGTATTCGGGGAGCGAGCAATCAGCCCCAGCATTTT.

The genes are TRBV28 and TRBJ1-1; D not resolved. The V end was cut by 3 bases, the J end by 5 bases, with 7 bases between. The CDR3 runs to 12 residues. Germline V lookup: CDR1 MDHEN, CDR2 SYDVKM. The CDR3, as DNA: TGTGCCAGCAGTTTCACCCGGACTGAAGCTTTCTTT. As protein: CASSFTRTEAFF.

This CDR3 is CASSSQNEQFF. In nucleotides, the CDR3 is TGTGCCAGCAGCTCCCAAAATGAGCAGTTCTTC. The chain combines TRBV7-2 with TRBJ2-1; D is unclear. The CDR3 covers 11 residues. Germline CDR1 reads SGHTA; CDR2 reads FQGNSA. Trimming pared 4 bases from V and 7 bases from J, leaving 5 bases between.

This chain connects TRBV19 to TRBJ1-1; 7 bases are shared with TRBD1. The J segment lost 1 base and the V segment lost 7 bases, leaving 6 bases of the junction unmatched. Germline loops: CDR1 LNHDA, CDR2 SQIVND (reference sequence). This CDR3 is built from 14 residues. The CDR3 here is CASTRDRENTEAFF. The CDR3 nucleotides read TGTGCCAGTACTAGGGACAGAGAGAACACTGAAGCTTTCTTT.

The chain links TRBV5-6 to TRBJ2-3, with D possibly TRBD2 on 6 matching bases. The CDR3 totals 15 residues. Germline V gene lookup returns CDR1 SGHDT and CDR2 YYEEEE. The V end lost 2 bases, the J end lost 10 bases, and 20 bases lay between the germline ends. CDR3 sequence (DNA): TGTGCCAGCAGCTTAGTCGGGACTCGAGGCGAATCGCAGTATTTT. Its protein is CASSLVGTRGESQYF.

Worth noting for this clone: The sample contains more than one DNA sequence encoding this CDR3. The chain joins TRBV3-1 (or the pseudogene TRBV3-2) to TRBJ2-7, with D hard to call. Trimming stripped 4 bases from V and 0 bases from J, with 4 bases between. This CDR3 contains 12 residues. Looked up from germline, CDR1 is LGHDT and CDR2 is YNNKEL (reference sequence). In nucleotides, the CDR3 is TGTGCCAGCAGCCCCTCCTCCTACGAGCAGTACTTC. The encoded protein is CASSPSSYEQYF.

The chain uses TRBV3-1 (or the pseudogene TRBV3-2) and TRBJ1-1; a possible D gene is TRBD1 (5 bases). The CDR3 extends over 14 amino acids. V was cut by 0 bases and J by 4 bases, with 9 bases left in between. Germline V CDR1 and CDR2: LGHDT, YNNKEL (reference sequence). The CDR3 protein is CASSQDRGGTEAFF. Written as DNA, the CDR3 is TGTGCCAGCAGCCAAGATCGGGGGGGCACTGAAGCTTTCTTT.

The CDR3 sequence: CASSPSDNSPLHF. CDR3 bases: TGTGCCAGCAGCCCCTCGGACAACTCACCCCTCCACTTT. The chain recombines TRBV7-9 with TRBJ1-6, with a weak D call TRBD1 (5 bases). The germline V gene encodes CDR1 SEHNR and CDR2 FQNEAQ (reference sequence). CDR3 size: 13 residues. V was clipped by 5 bases and J by 10 bases, with 12 bases between them. Using reference TRBV7-9 and TRBJ1-6 for the parts outside the CDR3, the full variable domain is DTGVSQNPRHKITKRGQNVTFRCDPISEHNRLYWYRQTLGQGPEFLTYFQNEAQLEKSRLLSDRFSAERPKGSFSTLEIQRTEQGDSAMYLCASSPSDNSPLHFGNGTRLTVT.

This sequence joins TRBV5-4 and TRBJ2-7; TRBD2 aligns across 11 bases. Germline V gives CDR1 SGHNT, CDR2 YYREEE (reference sequence). V lost 2 bases and J lost 4; bases outside the gene matches: 5. The CDR3 length is 15 residues. The DNA for the CDR3 is TGTGCCAGCAGCTTAGGACTAGCGGGTGTTTACGAGCAGTACTTC. It specifies CASSLGLAGVYEQYF.

The chain carries TRBV6-1 and TRBJ2-7, with 11 nucleotides matching TRBD1. Germline V CDR1 and CDR2: MNHNS, SASEGT. V lost 4 bases, J lost 6 bases, and 14 bases stayed unmatched. This CDR3 region has 17 residues. CDR3 bases: TGTGCCAGCAGTGCCCCGGGAAGCGGGACAGGGGGACGCGAGCAGTACTTC. This sequence encodes CASSAPGSGTGGREQYF.

The gene calls are TRBV29-1 and TRBJ1-1, with a possible D match to TRBD1 (6 bases). V was cut by 5 bases and J by 2 bases, with 12 bases left in between. Per germline, CDR1 SQVTM and CDR2 ANQGSEA. The CDR3 consists of 13 residues. In DNA, the CDR3 is TGCAGCGTTCGCGACAGGAGAAACACTGAAGCTTTCTTT. Its protein is CSVRDRRNTEAFF.

A single count supports this clone. V is TRBV19 and J is TRBJ1-3; D gene ambiguous. The CDR3 is made up of 14 amino acids. Trimming removed 4 bases from V and 4 bases from J, with 11 bases in between. Per germline, CDR1 LNHDA and CDR2 SQIVND (reference sequence). The CDR3 sequence: CASSTGGFGNTIYF. CDR3 nucleotides: TGTGCCAGTAGTACTGGAGGCTTCGGAAACACCATATATTTT.

The chain employs TRBV19 and TRBJ1-1, with 8 bases fitting TRBD1. The CDR3 covers 17 residues. V gave up 1 base and J gave up 0 bases; unmatched junction bases: 7. Germline CDR1 reads LNHDA; CDR2 reads SQIVND (reference sequence). The CDR3 nucleotides are TGTGCCAGTAGTATAGTTAGGACAGGGTACATGAACACTGAAGCTTTCTTT. Protein: CASSIVRTGYMNTEAFF.

This sequence joins TRBV11-2 and TRBJ1-4; 8 positions match TRBD1. The V and J ends lost 4 bases and 4 bases, in that order; junction bases with no gene match: 5. The CDR3 has 15 amino acids. Per germline, CDR1 SGHAT and CDR2 FQNNGV. The CDR3 DNA sequence: TGTGCCAGCAGCTCCAGGGGGCTCGGTAATGAAAAACTGTTTTTT. Protein: CASSSRGLGNEKLFF.

The chain is built from TRBV3-1 (or the pseudogene TRBV3-2) and TRBJ1-1, with D perhaps TRBD1 (6 bases). V lost 3 bases and J 3 bases, leaving 11 bases between the germline ends. The CDR3 runs 14 residues. Germline V gene data show CDR1 as LGHDT and CDR2 as YNNKEL (reference sequence). This chain's CDR3 is CASSQWHRDTEAFF. The CDR3 region has the DNA TGTGCCAGCAGCCAGTGGCACAGGGACACTGAAGCTTTCTTT.

This clone was observed once. The CDR3, as DNA: TGTGCCAGTAGTCCCGGGACAGGGGTGTACAATGAGCAGTTCTTC. Amino acid sequence: CASSPGTGVYNEQFF. This chain uses TRBV19 with TRBJ2-1; 10 bases map to TRBD1. The germline V gene has CDR1 LNHDA and CDR2 SQIVND (reference sequence). This CDR3 region has 15 residues. After removal of 5 bases from V and 4 bases from J, the junction contained 5 bases not matched to a gene.

The chain uses TRBV28 and TRBJ1-5; 10 positions agree with TRBD1. Losses at the gene ends were 8 bases for V and 4 bases for J; bases not matched to a gene: 11. CDR1 MDHEN and CDR2 SYDVKM come from the germline V gene. The CDR3 length is 16 residues. The CDR3 loop reads CASAMGQGMGNQPQHF. The CDR3 DNA reads TGTGCCAGCGCGATGGGACAGGGGATGGGTAATCAGCCCCAGCATTTT.

V is TRBV5-1 and J is TRBJ1-2; no clear D. This CDR3 is 13 amino acids long. Germline lookup yields CDR1 SGHRS and CDR2 YFSETQ. Between the trimmed V and J ends, which lost 6 bases and 4 bases, there was a span of 13 bases. CDR3 sequence (DNA): TGCGCCAGCAACCGAGACGGGTCCTATGGCTACACCTTC. Translated, it gives CASNRDGSYGYTF.

J is TRBJ1-1 and V is TRBV2; weak D call: TRBD1 (5 bases). CDR1 is SNHLY and CDR2 is FYNNEI in the germline V gene. The CDR3 is 17 residues long. Trimming took off 3 bases at V and 4 bases at J, with 21 bases between the two ends. The CDR3 nucleotides are TGTGCCAGCAGTGAGGCCAGGGTGATGGTCTGGGGCACTGAAGCTTTCTTT. Its protein product is CASSEARVMVWGTEAFF. Variable domain in full (rest from reference TRBV2 and TRBJ1-1): EPEVTQTPSHQVTQMGQEVILRCVPISNHLYFYWYRQILGQKVEFLVSFYNNEISEKSEIFDDQFSVERPDGSNFTLKIRSTKLEDSAMYFCASSEARVMVWGTEAFFGQGTRLTVV.